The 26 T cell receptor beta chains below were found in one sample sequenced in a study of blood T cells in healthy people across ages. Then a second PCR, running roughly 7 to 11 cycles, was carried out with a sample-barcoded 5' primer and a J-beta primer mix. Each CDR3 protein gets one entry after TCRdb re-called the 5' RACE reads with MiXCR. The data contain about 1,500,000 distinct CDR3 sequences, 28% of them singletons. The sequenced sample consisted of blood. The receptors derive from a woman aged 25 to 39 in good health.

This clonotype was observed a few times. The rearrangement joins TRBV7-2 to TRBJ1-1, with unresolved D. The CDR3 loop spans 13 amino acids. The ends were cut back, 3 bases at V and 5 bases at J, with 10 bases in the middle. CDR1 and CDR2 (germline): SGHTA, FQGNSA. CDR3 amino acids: CASSFVSNTEAFF. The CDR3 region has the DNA TGTGCCAGCAGCTTCGTTAGCAATACTGAAGCTTTCTTT.

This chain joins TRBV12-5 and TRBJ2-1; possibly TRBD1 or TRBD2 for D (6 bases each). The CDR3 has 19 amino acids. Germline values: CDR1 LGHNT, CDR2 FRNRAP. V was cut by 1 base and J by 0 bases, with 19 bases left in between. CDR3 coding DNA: TGTGCTAGTGGTTTGGCCCCCGGAGGGGGACACCCCTCCTACAATGAGCAGTTCTTC. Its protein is CASGLAPGGGHPSYNEQFF.

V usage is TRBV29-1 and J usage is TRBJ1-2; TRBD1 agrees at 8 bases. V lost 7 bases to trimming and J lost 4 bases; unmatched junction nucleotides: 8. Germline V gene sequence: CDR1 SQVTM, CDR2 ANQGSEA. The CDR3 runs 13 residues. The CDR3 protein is CSAHRGGFYGYTF. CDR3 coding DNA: TGCAGCGCGCACAGGGGGGGTTTCTATGGCTACACCTTC.

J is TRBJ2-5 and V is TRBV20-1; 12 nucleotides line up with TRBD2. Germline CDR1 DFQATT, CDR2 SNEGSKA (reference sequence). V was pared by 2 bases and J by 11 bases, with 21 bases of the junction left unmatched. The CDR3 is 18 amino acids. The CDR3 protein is CSARRPGTSGSRFDEQYF. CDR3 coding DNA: TGCAGTGCTAGACGCCCCGGGACTAGCGGGTCGCGTTTCGATGAGCAGTACTTC.

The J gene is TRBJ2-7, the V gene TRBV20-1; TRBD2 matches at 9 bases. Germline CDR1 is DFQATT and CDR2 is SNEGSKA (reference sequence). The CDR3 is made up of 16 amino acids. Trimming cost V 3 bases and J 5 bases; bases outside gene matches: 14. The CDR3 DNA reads TGCAGTGCTAGGCCCCTCCGGCGGGAGGGCCGTAACGAGCAGTACTTC. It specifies CSARPLRREGRNEQYF.

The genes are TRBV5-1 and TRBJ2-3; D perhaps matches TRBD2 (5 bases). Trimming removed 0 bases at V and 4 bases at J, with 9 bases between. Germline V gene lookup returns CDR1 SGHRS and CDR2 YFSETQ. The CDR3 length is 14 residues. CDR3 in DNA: TGCGCCAGCAGCTTGGGCGGGTATCCAGATACGCAGTATTTT. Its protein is CASSLGGYPDTQYF. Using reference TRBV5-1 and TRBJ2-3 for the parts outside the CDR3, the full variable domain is KAGVTQTPRYLIKTRGQQVTLSCSPISGHRSVSWYQQTPGQGLQFLFEYFSETQRNKGNFPGRFSGRQFSNSRSEMNVSTLELGDSALYLCASSLGGYPDTQYFGPGTRLTVL.

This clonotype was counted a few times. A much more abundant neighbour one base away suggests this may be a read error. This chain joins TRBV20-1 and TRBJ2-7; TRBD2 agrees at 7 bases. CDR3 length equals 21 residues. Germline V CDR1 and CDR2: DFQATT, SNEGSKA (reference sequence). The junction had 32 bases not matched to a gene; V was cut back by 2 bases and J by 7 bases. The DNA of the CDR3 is TGCAGTGCTAGACACCGAGTAAAGGGGCGGCGGGACTATGACACCTACAATGAGCAGTACTTC. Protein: CSARHRVKGRRDYDTYNEQYF.

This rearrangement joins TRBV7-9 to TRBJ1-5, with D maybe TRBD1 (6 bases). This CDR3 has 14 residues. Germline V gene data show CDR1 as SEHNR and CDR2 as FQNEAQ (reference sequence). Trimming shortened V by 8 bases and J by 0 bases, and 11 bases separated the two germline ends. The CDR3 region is CASALQGSNQPQHF. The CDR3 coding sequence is TGTGCCAGCGCACTACAGGGTAGCAATCAGCCCCAGCATTTT.

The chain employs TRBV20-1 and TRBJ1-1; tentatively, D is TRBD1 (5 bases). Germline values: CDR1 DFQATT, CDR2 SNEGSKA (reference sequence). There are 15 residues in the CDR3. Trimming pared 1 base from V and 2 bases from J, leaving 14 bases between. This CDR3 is CSARGVGTGNTEAFF. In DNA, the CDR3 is TGCAGTGCTAGAGGCGTGGGAACAGGAAACACTGAAGCTTTCTTT.

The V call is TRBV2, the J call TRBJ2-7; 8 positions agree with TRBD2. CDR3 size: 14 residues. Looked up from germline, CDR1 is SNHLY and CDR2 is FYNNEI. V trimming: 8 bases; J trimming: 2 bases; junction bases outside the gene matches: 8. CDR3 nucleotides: TGTGCCAGCGGATCTAGCGGGTGGACCTACGAGCAGTACTTC. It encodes CASGSSGWTYEQYF.

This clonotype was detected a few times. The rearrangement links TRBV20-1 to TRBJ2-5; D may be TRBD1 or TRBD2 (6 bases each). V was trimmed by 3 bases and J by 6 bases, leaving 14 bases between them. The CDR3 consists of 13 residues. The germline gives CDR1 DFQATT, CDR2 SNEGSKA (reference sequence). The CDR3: CSARGQGRQTQYF. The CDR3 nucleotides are TGCAGTGCTAGGGGGCAGGGGAGGCAGACCCAGTACTTC.

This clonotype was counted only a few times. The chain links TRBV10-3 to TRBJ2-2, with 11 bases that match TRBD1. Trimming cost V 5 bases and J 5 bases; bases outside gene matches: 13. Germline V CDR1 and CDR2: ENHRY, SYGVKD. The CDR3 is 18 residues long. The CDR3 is CAISQGPPGQGGTGELFF. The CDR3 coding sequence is TGTGCCATCAGTCAAGGCCCCCCGGGACAGGGGGGGACCGGGGAGCTGTTTTTT.

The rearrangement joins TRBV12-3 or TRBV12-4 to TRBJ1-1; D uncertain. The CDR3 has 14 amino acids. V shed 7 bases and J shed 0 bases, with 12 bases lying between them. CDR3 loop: CASTSLGMNTEAFF. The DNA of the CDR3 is TGTGCCAGCACCTCCCTGGGTATGAACACTGAAGCTTTCTTT.

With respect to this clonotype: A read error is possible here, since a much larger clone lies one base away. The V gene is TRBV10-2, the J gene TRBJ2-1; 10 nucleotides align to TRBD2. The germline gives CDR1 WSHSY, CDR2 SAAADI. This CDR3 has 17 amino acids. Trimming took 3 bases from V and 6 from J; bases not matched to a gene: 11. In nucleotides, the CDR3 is TGCGCCAGCAGTGACCGAACCCGTAGCGGGAGGTGCAATGAGCAGTTCTTC. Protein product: CASSDRTRSGRCNEQFF.

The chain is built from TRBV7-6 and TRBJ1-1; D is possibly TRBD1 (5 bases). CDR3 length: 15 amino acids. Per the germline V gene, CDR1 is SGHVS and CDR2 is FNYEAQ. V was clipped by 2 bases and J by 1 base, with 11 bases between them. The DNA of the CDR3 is TGTGCCAGCAGCTTAAGCTTGGGGGGGAACACTGAAGCTTTCTTT. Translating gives CASSLSLGGNTEAFF.

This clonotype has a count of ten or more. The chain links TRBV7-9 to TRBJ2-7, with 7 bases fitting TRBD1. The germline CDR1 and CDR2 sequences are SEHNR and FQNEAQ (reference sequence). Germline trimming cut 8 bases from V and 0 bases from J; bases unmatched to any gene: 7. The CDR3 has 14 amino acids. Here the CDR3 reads CASSGTDSSYEQYF. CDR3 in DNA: TGTGCCAGCTCCGGGACAGATAGCTCCTACGAGCAGTACTTC.

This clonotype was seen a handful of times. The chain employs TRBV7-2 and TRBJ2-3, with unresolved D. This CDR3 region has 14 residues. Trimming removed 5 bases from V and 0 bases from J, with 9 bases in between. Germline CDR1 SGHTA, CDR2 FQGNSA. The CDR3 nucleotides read TGTGCCAGCAGCAAGTTTTCTAGCACAGATACGCAGTATTTT. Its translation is CASSKFSSTDTQYF. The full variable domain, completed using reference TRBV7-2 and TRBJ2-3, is GAGVSQSPSNKVTEKGKDVELRCDPISGHTALYWYRQSLGQGLEFLIYFQGNSAPDKSGLPSDRFSAERTGGSVSTLTIQRTQQEDSAVYLCASSKFSSTDTQYFGPGTRLTVL.

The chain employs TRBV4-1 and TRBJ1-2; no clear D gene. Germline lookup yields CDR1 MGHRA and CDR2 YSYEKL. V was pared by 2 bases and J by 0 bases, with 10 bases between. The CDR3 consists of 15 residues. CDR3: CASSQSEAANYGYTF. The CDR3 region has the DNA TGCGCCAGCAGCCAATCCGAGGCGGCTAACTATGGCTACACCTTC.

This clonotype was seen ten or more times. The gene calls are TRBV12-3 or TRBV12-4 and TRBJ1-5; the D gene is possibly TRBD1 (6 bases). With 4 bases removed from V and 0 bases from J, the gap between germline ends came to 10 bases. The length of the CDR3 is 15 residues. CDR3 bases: TGTGCCAGCAGTTCCGGACAGTATAGCAATCAGCCCCAGCATTTT. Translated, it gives CASSSGQYSNQPQHF.

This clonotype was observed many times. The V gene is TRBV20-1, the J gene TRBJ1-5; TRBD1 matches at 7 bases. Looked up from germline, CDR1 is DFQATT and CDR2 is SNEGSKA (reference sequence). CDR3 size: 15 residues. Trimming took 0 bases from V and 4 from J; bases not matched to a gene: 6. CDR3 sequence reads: CSAREQGRGNQPQHF. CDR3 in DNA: TGCAGTGCTAGAGAACAGGGGCGGGGTAATCAGCCCCAGCATTTT.

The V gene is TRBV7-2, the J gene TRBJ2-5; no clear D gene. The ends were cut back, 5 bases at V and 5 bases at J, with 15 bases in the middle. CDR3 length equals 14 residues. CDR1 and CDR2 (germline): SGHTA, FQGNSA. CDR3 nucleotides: TGTGCCAGCAGCCCGCGACTGACACGGGAGACCCAGTACTTC. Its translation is CASSPRLTRETQYF. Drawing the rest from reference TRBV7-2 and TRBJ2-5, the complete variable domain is GAGVSQSPSNKVTEKGKDVELRCDPISGHTALYWYRQSLGQGLEFLIYFQGNSAPDKSGLPSDRFSAERTGGSVSTLTIQRTQQEDSAVYLCASSPRLTRETQYFGPGTRLLVL.

CDR3 amino acids: CASSLSGAQSYNEQFF. In DNA, the CDR3 is TGTGCCAGCAGTTTATCTGGGGCTCAATCCTACAATGAGCAGTTCTTC. This chain joins TRBV28 and TRBJ2-1; D may be TRBD1 (5 bases). The CDR3 length is 16 residues. With 1 base removed from V and 1 base from J, the gap between germline ends came to 11 bases. Germline CDR1 reads MDHEN; CDR2 reads SYDVKM. The variable domain in full, completed from reference TRBV28 and TRBJ2-1, reads DVKVTQSSRYLVKRTGEKVFLECVQDMDHENMFWYRQDPGLGLRLIYFSYDVKMKEKGDIPEGYSVSREKKERFSLILESASTNQTSMYLCASSLSGAQSYNEQFFGPGTRLTVL.

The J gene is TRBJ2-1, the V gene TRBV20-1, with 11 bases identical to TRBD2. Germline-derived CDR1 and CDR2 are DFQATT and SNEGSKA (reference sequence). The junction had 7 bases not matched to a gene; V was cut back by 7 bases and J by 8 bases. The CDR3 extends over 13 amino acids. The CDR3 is CSETSGMIDEQFF. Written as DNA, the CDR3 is TGCAGTGAGACTAGCGGGATGATCGATGAGCAGTTCTTC.

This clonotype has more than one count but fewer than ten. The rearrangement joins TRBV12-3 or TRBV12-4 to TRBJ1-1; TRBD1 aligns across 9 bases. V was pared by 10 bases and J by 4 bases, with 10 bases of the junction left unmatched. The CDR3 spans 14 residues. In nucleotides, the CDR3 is TGTGCCACAACGGGACAGGGCCAATTCACTGAAGCTTTCTTT. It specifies CATTGQGQFTEAFF.

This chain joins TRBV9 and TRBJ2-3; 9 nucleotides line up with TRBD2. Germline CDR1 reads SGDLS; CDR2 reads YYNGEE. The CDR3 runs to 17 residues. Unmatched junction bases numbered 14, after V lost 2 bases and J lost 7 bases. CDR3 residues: CASSVGAGGPVAYTQYF. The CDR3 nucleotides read TGTGCCAGCAGCGTGGGAGCGGGAGGTCCCGTAGCTTATACGCAGTATTTT.

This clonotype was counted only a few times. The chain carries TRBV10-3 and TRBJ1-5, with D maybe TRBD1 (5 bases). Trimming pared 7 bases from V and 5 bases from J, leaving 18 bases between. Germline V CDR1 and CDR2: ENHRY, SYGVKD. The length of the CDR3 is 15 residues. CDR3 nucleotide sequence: TGTGCCATCAAATTGGGGCCGGCGGAGGATCAGCCCCAGCATTTT. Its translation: CAIKLGPAEDQPQHF.